Below, 18 T cell receptor beta chains from the same sample are listed, as sequenced in a study of T cells after yellow fever vaccination. TCRdb re-derived calls from the 5' RACE reads in MiXCR, one entry per CDR3 protein. The sample records a few hundred thousand distinct CDR3 sequences, 3.5% to 4.5% being singletons. The sequenced sample was PBMCs, obtained 15 days after the yellow fever booster vaccination. The receptors stem from a man aged 18 to 29 who received the YFV17D yellow fever vaccine.

This clonotype came up many times. The V and J genes are TRBV5-1 and TRBJ2-1, with 11 bases that match TRBD1. CDR1 SGHRS and CDR2 YFSETQ come from the germline V gene. V lost 4 bases and J lost 8; bases outside the gene matches: 5. CDR3 length equals 14 residues. CDR3: CASSPGTGGDEQFF. The CDR3, as DNA: TGCGCCAGCAGCCCCGGGACAGGGGGAGATGAGCAGTTCTTC.

This clonotype has ten or more counts. The chain recombines TRBV11-2 with TRBJ1-2, with TRBD1 matching over 9 bases. This CDR3 region has 15 residues. V gave up 4 bases and J gave up 6 bases; unmatched junction bases: 9. The germline V gene encodes CDR1 SGHAT and CDR2 FQNNGV. The CDR3 DNA reads as TGTGCCAGCAGCTCGATTCGGACAGGGGTTGATGGCTACACCTTC. It codes for CASSSIRTGVDGYTF.

Ten or more counts support this clonotype. The chain uses TRBV4-1 and TRBJ1-1, with D hard to call. In germline, CDR1 is MGHRA, CDR2 YSYEKL. The CDR3 sequence is 15 residues long. V was trimmed by 1 base and J by 6 bases, leaving 15 bases between them. The CDR3 DNA sequence: TGCGCCAGCAGCCAAGGGTGGTCTTTCTCCCCTGAAGCTTTCTTT. This sequence encodes CASSQGWSFSPEAFF.

J is TRBJ2-1 and V is TRBV2, with 7 bases lining up with TRBD2. Germline lookup yields CDR1 SNHLY and CDR2 FYNNEI. This CDR3 spans 15 amino acids. J gave up 1 base and V 5 bases, and 5 bases lay outside the gene matches. CDR3 region: CASSKMGGSYNEQFF. For the CDR3, the DNA is TGTGCCAGCAGTAAAATGGGGGGGTCCTACAATGAGCAGTTCTTC.

This clonotype turned up a few times. The genes are TRBV27 and TRBJ1-1; a possible D gene is TRBD1 (6 bases). The V and J ends lost 5 bases and 0 bases respectively, with 13 bases between them. This CDR3 spans 15 amino acids. The germline CDR1 and CDR2 sequences are MNHEY and SMNVEV (reference sequence). This chain's CDR3 is CASSPLGGMNTEAFF. The CDR3 region has the DNA TGTGCCAGCAGTCCCCTGGGGGGCATGAACACTGAAGCTTTCTTT.

There are a few counts of this clonotype. The V call is TRBV7-8, the J call TRBJ1-1; the D gene is possibly TRBD1 (6 bases). Germline lookup yields CDR1 SGHVS and CDR2 FQNEAQ. V lost 4 bases and J 4 bases, leaving 10 bases between the germline ends. CDR3 length equals 13 residues. The CDR3 spells CASSSNRATEAFF. CDR3 coding DNA: TGTGCCAGCAGCTCCAACAGGGCCACTGAAGCTTTCTTT.

This clonotype was counted at least ten times. The rearrangement links TRBV6-2 or TRBV6-3 to TRBJ2-7; unclear D gene. V shed 0 bases and J shed 4 bases, with 10 bases lying between them. The CDR3 totals 14 residues. CDR1 and CDR2 from the germline V gene are MNHEY and SVGEGT. CDR3 sequence: CASSYSGQSYEQYF. Here the CDR3 DNA reads TGTGCCAGCAGTTACTCTGGGCAGAGTTACGAGCAGTACTTC.

This clonotype has a count of ten or more. V is TRBV27 and J is TRBJ1-5, with TRBD1 identical over 7 bases. The CDR3 contains 15 residues. V lost 6 bases to trimming and J lost 4 bases; unmatched junction nucleotides: 9. Germline CDR1 and CDR2: MNHEY and SMNVEV (reference sequence). This chain's CDR3 is CASRSNRGGNQPQHF. The CDR3, as DNA: TGTGCCAGCAGGTCGAACAGGGGAGGGAATCAGCCCCAGCATTTT.

This clonotype was picked up a small number of times. V gene TRBV7-2 combines with J gene TRBJ1-1; D possibly corresponds to TRBD1 (5 bases). The CDR3 consists of 13 residues. Trimming cost V 6 bases and J 5 bases, with 13 bases left between them. CDR1 and CDR2 (germline): SGHTA, FQGNSA. For the CDR3, the DNA is TGTGCCAGCAGTGGGGCGTCGGAGACTGAAGCTTTCTTT. It is translated as CASSGASETEAFF.

This clonotype was found many times. V is TRBV7-9 and J is TRBJ1-6; TRBD1 is a possible D gene (5 bases). Germline CDR1 is SEHNR and CDR2 is FQNEAQ (reference sequence). The length of the CDR3 is 15 residues. V shed 3 bases and J shed 6 bases, with 12 bases lying between them. This chain's CDR3 is CASSFFDSLNSPLHF. CDR3 coding DNA: TGTGCCAGCAGCTTCTTTGACAGCCTTAATTCACCCCTCCACTTT. Drawing the rest from reference TRBV7-9 and TRBJ1-6, the complete variable domain is DTGVSQNPRHKITKRGQNVTFRCDPISEHNRLYWYRQTLGQGPEFLTYFQNEAQLEKSRLLSDRFSAERPKGSFSTLEIQRTEQGDSAMYLCASSFFDSLNSPLHFGNGTRLTVT.

The CDR3 region has the DNA TGTGCCAGTAGTATCCAGAATAATTCACCCCTCCACTTT. Translated, it gives CASSIQNNSPLHF. This chain links TRBV19 with TRBJ1-6, with no clear D. Per germline, CDR1 LNHDA and CDR2 SQIVND (reference sequence). The length of the CDR3 is 13 residues. V shed 3 bases and J shed 5 bases, with 5 bases lying between them.

This clonotype was counted ten times or more. The chain couples TRBV18 to TRBJ1-1, with D possibly being TRBD1 (6 bases). The V gene lost 3 bases and the J gene lost 2 bases, with 10 bases spanning the gap. Per the germline V gene, CDR1 is KGHSH and CDR2 is LQKENI. The length of the CDR3 is 14 residues. This CDR3 reads CASSPRTANTEAFF. CDR3 nucleotides: TGTGCCAGCTCACCCAGGACAGCTAACACTGAAGCTTTCTTT.

This clonotype was seen ten or more times. J is TRBJ2-7 and V is TRBV9; TRBD1 agrees at 11 bases. The germline CDR1 and CDR2 sequences are SGDLS and YYNGEE. The CDR3 is made up of 16 amino acids. V was clipped by 0 bases and J by 3 bases; unmatched bases: 5. The CDR3 sequence is CASSVAGGQGDYEQYF. CDR3 in DNA: TGTGCCAGCAGCGTAGCTGGGGGACAGGGGGACTACGAGCAGTACTTC.

V usage is TRBV4-3 and J usage is TRBJ2-3, with D uncertain. CDR1 is LGHNA, CDR2 YSLEER, per germline. This CDR3 spans 12 amino acids. V was shortened by 2 bases and J by 5 bases, with 5 bases between the two germline ends. The CDR3 sequence is CASSQNRDTQYF. CDR3 nucleotide sequence: TGCGCCAGCAGCCAAAATAGAGATACGCAGTATTTT.

This clonotype was picked up a small number of times. Compared with germline, one end of the junction differs, possibly owing to a read error. The chain links TRBV2 to TRBJ1-2; no definite D call. Germline loops: CDR1 SNHLY, CDR2 FYNNEI. The CDR3 has 10 residues. For the CDR3, the DNA is TGTGCCAGCAGTGAGCTTGGAGTTCTCTTC. Translating it yields CASSELGVLF. Full variable domain (missing parts from reference TRBV2 and TRBJ1-2): EPEVTQTPSHQVTQMGQEVILRCVPISNHLYFYWYRQILGQKVEFLVSFYNNEISEKSEIFDDQFSVERPDGSNFTLKIRSTKLEDSAMYFCASSELGVLFGSGTRLTVV.

The chain has TRBV5-8 and TRBJ2-7, with TRBD1 as a possible D gene (6 bases). Trimming took 0 bases from V and 3 from J, leaving 10 bases between them. Germline V gene lookup returns CDR1 SGHTS and CDR2 YDEGEE. This CDR3 is 14 amino acids long. Written as DNA, the CDR3 is TGTGCCAGCAGCTTGGAGGGGGAATACTACGAGCAGTACTTC. It yields the protein CASSLEGEYYEQYF.

This clonotype turned up a few times. The chain links TRBV4-3 to TRBJ1-5; D not resolved. Germline-derived CDR1 and CDR2 are LGHNA and YSLEER. The CDR3 loop spans 16 amino acids. V gave up 0 bases and J gave up 3 bases, with 12 bases separating them. In DNA, the CDR3 is TGCGCCAGCAGCCAAGATCTGGGCCGGGTCAATCAGCCCCAGCATTTT. Translation: CASSQDLGRVNQPQHF.

This clonotype was counted ten times or more. This chain uses TRBV29-1 with TRBJ1-2; D may be TRBD1 (5 bases). Germline CDR1 reads SQVTM; CDR2 reads ANQGSEA. V lost 2 bases and J 2 bases, leaving 12 bases between the germline ends. The CDR3 runs 14 residues. The CDR3 here is CSVESSGGNYGYTF. CDR3 nucleotides: TGCAGCGTTGAAAGTAGTGGGGGAAACTATGGCTACACCTTC. The variable domain in full, with the rest retrieved from reference TRBV29-1 and TRBJ1-2, is SAVISQKPSRDICQRGTSLTIQCQVDSQVTMMFWYRQQPGQSLTLIATANQGSEATYESGFVIDKFPISRPNLTFSTLTVSNMSPEDSSIYLCSVESSGGNYGYTFGSGTRLTVV.